Presented here are 16 T cell receptor beta chains from one specimen sequenced in a study of Graves' ophthalmopathy and Graves' hyperthyroidism. Amplifying from RNA transcripts, the study obtained TCR beta CDR3 regions. HTBI-primed RT-PCR formed the first round, and a multiplex PCR formed the second. MiXCR was run by TCRdb on the multiplex PCR reads, yielding one entry per CDR3 protein. The table lists 580,000 or so distinct CDR3 sequences, 35% to 40% of them singletons. Sequencing used peripheral blood or thyroid tissue (not recorded which). The source of these receptors is an adult man with Graves' hyperthyroidism.

This clonotype was found many times. The chain joins TRBV7-2 to TRBJ2-7; the D is unclear. From germline, CDR1 is SGHTA and CDR2 FQGNSA. The V and J ends lost 5 bases and 4 bases respectively, with 18 bases between them. The CDR3 has 15 residues. The CDR3 is CASSAHPVSGYEQYF. The CDR3 coding sequence is TGTGCCAGCAGCGCGCACCCGGTCTCAGGTTACGAGCAGTACTTC.

The chain carries TRBV10-3 and TRBJ2-3, with TRBD1 as a possible D gene (5 bases). The ends were cut back, 2 bases at V and 1 base at J, with 13 bases in the middle. This CDR3 contains 16 residues. Looked up from germline, CDR1 is ENHRY and CDR2 is SYGVKD. The CDR3 DNA reads TGTGCCATCAGTGAGGATATCTTAGGGGGCACAGATACGCAGTATTTT. Translation gives CAISEDILGGTDTQYF.

The chain couples TRBV9 to TRBJ2-7; 11 nucleotides line up with TRBD2. The DNA end is a closer match to TRBJ2-1, so the J assignment may be wrong. Germline CDR1 is SGDLS and CDR2 is YYNGEE. The CDR3 consists of 16 residues. CDR3 DNA sequence: TGTGCCAGCAGCGTACAGACTAGCGGGGCCCTCAATGAGCAGTTCTTC. As protein: CASSVQTSGALNEQFF.

This clonotype showed up many times. The rearrangement links TRBV5-1 to TRBJ2-5; no reliable D call. This CDR3 has 14 amino acids. V gave up 4 bases and J gave up 2 bases, with 12 bases separating them. Germline V CDR1 and CDR2: SGHRS, YFSETQ. The CDR3 DNA sequence: TGCGCCAGCAGCGAGACCTCCTTACAAGAGACCCAGTACTTC. This encodes CASSETSLQETQYF.

This clonotype was seen a single time. The V call is TRBV25-1, the J call TRBJ1-1; a weak D match, TRBD1 (6 bases). Trimming shortened V by 8 bases and J by 3 bases, and 10 bases separated the two germline ends. Germline CDR1 and CDR2: MGHDK and SYGVNS. The CDR3 spans 12 residues. The CDR3 nucleotides are TGTGCCAGCCGGTACAGGGACACTGAAGCTTTCTTT. Protein: CASRYRDTEAFF.

This clonotype was detected ten times or more. The chain has TRBV6-5 and TRBJ2-7; TRBD2 is a possible D gene (5 bases). Per the germline V gene, CDR1 is MNHEY and CDR2 is SVGAGI. Between the trimmed V and J ends, which lost 0 bases and 1 base, there was a span of 7 bases. This CDR3 is built from 14 residues. The CDR3 DNA reads as TGTGCCAGCAGTTACTCCCTAGCTTCCTACGAGCAGTACTTC. It yields the protein CASSYSLASYEQYF.

V usage is TRBV10-3 and J usage is TRBJ1-6; no firm D call. Germline-derived CDR1 and CDR2 are ENHRY and SYGVKD. V was trimmed by 4 bases and J by 9 bases, leaving 4 bases between them. This CDR3 is 11 amino acids long. The CDR3 protein is CAISAGSPLHF. CDR3 DNA sequence: TGTGCCATCAGTGCCGGTTCACCCCTCCACTTT.

This clonotype was observed many times. The chain couples TRBV4-1 to TRBJ2-7; 9 bases are a match to TRBD1. CDR3 length: 17 residues. The J segment lost 5 bases and the V segment lost 3 bases, leaving 14 bases of the junction unmatched. Germline assignment: CDR1 MGHRA and CDR2 YSYEKL. The CDR3 reads CASSHRGGTGTLHEQYF. In nucleotides, the CDR3 is TGCGCCAGCAGCCATAGAGGCGGGACAGGGACCCTCCACGAGCAGTACTTC.

V gene TRBV9 combines with J gene TRBJ2-5; 8 bases map to TRBD1. Germline CDR1 reads SGDLS; CDR2 reads YYNGEE. There are 16 residues in the CDR3. With V trimmed by 6 bases and J by 2 bases, 12 bases remained unmatched. The CDR3 loop reads CASNEGTGTGQETQYF. In DNA form, the CDR3 reads TGTGCCAGCAACGAGGGGACCGGGACAGGTCAAGAGACCCAGTACTTC.

In its sample, this clonotype was seen a few times. This chain's CDR3 is CASSQGPGNTEAFF. CDR3 bases: TGTGCCAGCAGCCAAGGCCCGGGGAACACTGAAGCTTTCTTT. The J gene is TRBJ1-1, the V gene TRBV3-1; D is uncertain. CDR3 length: 14 residues. The germline gives CDR1 LGHDT, CDR2 YNNKEL (reference sequence). V was shortened by 1 base and J by 1 base, with 7 bases between the two germline ends.

Regarding this clonotype: No conserved phenylalanine or tryptophan is present at the end of the CDR3, so a read error is the likely explanation. For the CDR3, the DNA is TGCAGCGTTGAAGGACCTACGCTAGAGACCCAGTACCTC. This encodes CSVEGPTLETQYL. V usage is TRBV29-1 and J usage is TRBJ2-5; D call uncertain. Trimming cost V 1 base and J 4 bases, with 10 bases left between them. CDR3 length: 13 residues. The germline gives CDR1 SQVTM, CDR2 ANQGSEA.

This clonotype was counted ten times or more. The chain employs TRBV29-1 and TRBJ1-1; D gene uncertain. The length of the CDR3 is 11 residues. V was clipped by 0 bases and J by 5 bases, with 4 bases between them. CDR1 and CDR2 from the germline V gene are SQVTM and ANQGSEA. This CDR3 is CSVEDGTEAFF. DNA for the CDR3: TGCAGCGTTGAAGATGGGACTGAAGCTTTCTTT.

This clonotype showed up many times. This chain links TRBV2 with TRBJ1-5; D uncertain. Germline lookup yields CDR1 SNHLY and CDR2 FYNNEI. Deletions cut 0 bases from V and 6 bases from J, with 9 bases between. The CDR3 has 14 amino acids. CDR3 protein: CASSEAGNSQPQHF. The CDR3 DNA is TGTGCCAGCAGTGAAGCAGGGAACAGTCAGCCCCAGCATTTT.

This clonotype was seen repeatedly, ten times or more. This chain uses TRBV9 with TRBJ1-2, with 7 bases identical to TRBD1. The CDR3 extends over 14 amino acids. Germline V gives CDR1 SGDLS, CDR2 YYNGEE. Unmatched junction bases numbered 6, after V lost 4 bases and J lost 3 bases. The CDR3 spells CASSSGQADYGYTF. The CDR3 DNA sequence: TGTGCCAGCAGCTCAGGACAGGCGGACTATGGCTACACCTTC. Looking up the rest from reference TRBV9 and TRBJ1-2 gives the full variable domain: DSGVTQTPKHLITATGQRVTLRCSPRSGDLSVYWYQQSLDQGLQFLIQYYNGEERAKGNILERFSAQQFPDLHSELNLSSLELGDSALYFCASSSGQADYGYTFGSGTRLTVV.

This chain uses TRBV7-9 with TRBJ1-5; D is possibly TRBD1 (6 bases). CDR3 length equals 15 residues. V was trimmed by 4 bases and J by 9 bases, leaving 19 bases between them. The germline V gene has CDR1 SEHNR and CDR2 FQNEAQ (reference sequence). CDR3 DNA sequence: TGTGCCAGCAGCTCGGACAGTAAGGTAGGTCGGCCCCAGCATTTT. This encodes CASSSDSKVGRPQHF.

As regards this clonotype: A clone one base away is much larger, so this may be a read error. The chain recombines TRBV10-3 with TRBJ1-2, with a possible D match to TRBD1 (6 bases). The CDR3 extends over 13 amino acids. Germline-derived CDR1 and CDR2 are ENHRY and SYGVKD. The CDR3, as DNA: TGTGCCATGTCGGACAGACTACAAGGCGGCTGCACCTTC. The encoded protein is CAMSDRLQGGCTF.